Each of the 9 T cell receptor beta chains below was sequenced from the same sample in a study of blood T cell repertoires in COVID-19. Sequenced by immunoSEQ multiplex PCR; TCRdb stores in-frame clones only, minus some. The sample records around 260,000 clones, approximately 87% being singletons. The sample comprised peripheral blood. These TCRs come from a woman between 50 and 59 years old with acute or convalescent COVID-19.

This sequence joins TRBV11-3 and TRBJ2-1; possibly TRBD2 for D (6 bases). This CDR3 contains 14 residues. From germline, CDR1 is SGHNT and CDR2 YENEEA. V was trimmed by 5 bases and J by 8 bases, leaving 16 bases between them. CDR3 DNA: TGTGCCAGCAGCCCCTCCGGGGGAGTTTATGAGCAGTTCTTC. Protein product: CASSPSGGVYEQFF.

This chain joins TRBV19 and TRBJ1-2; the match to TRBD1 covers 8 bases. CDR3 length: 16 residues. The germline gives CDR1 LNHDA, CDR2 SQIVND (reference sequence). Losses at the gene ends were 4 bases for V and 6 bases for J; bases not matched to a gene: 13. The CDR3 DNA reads TGTGCCAGTAGTACCTCGAGGACAGGGTCGGGGGATGGCTACACCTTC. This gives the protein CASSTSRTGSGDGYTF.

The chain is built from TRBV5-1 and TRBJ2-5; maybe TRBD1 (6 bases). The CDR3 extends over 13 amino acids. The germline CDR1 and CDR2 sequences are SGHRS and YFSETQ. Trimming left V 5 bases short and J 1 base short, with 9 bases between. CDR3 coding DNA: TGCGCCAGCAGAGCACAGGGCCAAGAGACCCAGTACTTC. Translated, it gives CASRAQGQETQYF.

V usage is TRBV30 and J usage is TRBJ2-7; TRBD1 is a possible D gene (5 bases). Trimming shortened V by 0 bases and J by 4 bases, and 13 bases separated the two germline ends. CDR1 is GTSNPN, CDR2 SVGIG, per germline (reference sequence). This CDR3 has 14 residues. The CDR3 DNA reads TGTGCCTGGAGTGTAGGTACAGGACCTTACGAGCAGTACTTC. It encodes CAWSVGTGPYEQYF. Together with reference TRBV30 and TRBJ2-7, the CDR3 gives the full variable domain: SQTIHQWPATLVQPVGSPLSLECTVEGTSNPNLYWYRQAAGRGLQLLFYSVGIGQISSEVPQNLSASRPQDRQFILSSKKLLLSDSGFYLCAWSVGTGPYEQYFGPGTRLTVT.

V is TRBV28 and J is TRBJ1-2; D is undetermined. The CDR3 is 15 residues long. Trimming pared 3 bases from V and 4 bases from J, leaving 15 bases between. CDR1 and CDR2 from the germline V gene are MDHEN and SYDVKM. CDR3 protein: CASSLKYIRSYGYTF. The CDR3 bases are TGTGCCAGCAGTTTGAAATACATTAGGAGCTATGGCTACACCTTC.

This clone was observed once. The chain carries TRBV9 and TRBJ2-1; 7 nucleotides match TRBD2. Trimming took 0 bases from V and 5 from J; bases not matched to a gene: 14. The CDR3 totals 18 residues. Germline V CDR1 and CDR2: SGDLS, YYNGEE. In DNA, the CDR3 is TGTGCCAGCAGCGTAGATCAGTGGGCTAGCGGACCGAACAATGAGCAGTTCTTC. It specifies CASSVDQWASGPNNEQFF.

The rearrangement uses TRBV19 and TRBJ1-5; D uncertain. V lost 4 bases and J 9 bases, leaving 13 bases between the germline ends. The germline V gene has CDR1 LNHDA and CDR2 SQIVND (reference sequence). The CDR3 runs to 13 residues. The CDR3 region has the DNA TGTGCCAGTAGTACCAGCGACCTCACGCCCCAGCATTTT. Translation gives CASSTSDLTPQHF.

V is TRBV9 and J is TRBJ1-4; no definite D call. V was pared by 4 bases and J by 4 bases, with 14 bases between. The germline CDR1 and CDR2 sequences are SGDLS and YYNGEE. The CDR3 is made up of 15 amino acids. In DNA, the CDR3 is TGTGCCAGCAGCCCGGGAGGGCACCTTAATGAAAAACTGTTTTTT. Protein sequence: CASSPGGHLNEKLFF.

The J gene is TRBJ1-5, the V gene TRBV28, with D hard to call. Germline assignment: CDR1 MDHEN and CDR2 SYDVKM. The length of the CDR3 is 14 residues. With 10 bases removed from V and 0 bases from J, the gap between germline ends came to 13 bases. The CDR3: CATRLPASNQPQHF. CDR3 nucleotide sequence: TGTGCCACCAGACTACCAGCTAGCAATCAGCCCCAGCATTTT.